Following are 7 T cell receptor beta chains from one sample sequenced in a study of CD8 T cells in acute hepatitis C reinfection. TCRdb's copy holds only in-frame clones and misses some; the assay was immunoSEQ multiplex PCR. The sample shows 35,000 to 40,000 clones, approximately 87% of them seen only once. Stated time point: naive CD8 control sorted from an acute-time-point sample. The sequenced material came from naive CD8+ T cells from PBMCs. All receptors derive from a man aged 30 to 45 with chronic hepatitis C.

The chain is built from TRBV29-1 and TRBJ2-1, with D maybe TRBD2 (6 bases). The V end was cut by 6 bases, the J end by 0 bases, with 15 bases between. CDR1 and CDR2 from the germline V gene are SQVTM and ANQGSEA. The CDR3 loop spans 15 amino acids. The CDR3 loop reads CSVLEWEVSYNEQFF. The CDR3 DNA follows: TGCAGCGTCCTCGAGTGGGAGGTCTCCTACAATGAGCAGTTCTTC.

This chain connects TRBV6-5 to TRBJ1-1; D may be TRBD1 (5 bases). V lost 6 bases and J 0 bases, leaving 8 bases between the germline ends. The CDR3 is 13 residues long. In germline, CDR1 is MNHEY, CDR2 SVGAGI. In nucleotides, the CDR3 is TGTGCCAGCAGCCTGACAGTGAACACTGAAGCTTTCTTT. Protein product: CASSLTVNTEAFF.

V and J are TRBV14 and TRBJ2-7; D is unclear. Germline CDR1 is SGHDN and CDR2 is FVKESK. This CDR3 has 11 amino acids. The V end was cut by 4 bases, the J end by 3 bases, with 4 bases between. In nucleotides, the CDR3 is TGTGCCAGCAGCCTCGGCTACGAGCAGTACTTC. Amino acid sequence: CASSLGYEQYF.

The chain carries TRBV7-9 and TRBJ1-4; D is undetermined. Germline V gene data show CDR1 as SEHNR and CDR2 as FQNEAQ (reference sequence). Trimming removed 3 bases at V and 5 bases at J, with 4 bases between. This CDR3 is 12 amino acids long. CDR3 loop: CASSFSNEKLFF. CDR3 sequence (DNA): TGTGCCAGCAGCTTCAGCAATGAAAAACTGTTTTTT.

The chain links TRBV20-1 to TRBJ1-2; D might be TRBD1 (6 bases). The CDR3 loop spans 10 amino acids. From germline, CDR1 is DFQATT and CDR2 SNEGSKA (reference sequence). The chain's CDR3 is CVVQGKGYTF. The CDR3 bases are TGCGTTGTACAGGGAAAGGGCTACACCTTC.

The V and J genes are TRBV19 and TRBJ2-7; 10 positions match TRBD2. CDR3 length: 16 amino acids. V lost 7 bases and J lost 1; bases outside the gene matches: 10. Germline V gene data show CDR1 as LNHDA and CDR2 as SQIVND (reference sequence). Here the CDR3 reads CASNSGSGGTSYEQYF. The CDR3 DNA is TGTGCCAGTAACTCGGGTAGCGGGGGGACTTCCTACGAGCAGTACTTC.

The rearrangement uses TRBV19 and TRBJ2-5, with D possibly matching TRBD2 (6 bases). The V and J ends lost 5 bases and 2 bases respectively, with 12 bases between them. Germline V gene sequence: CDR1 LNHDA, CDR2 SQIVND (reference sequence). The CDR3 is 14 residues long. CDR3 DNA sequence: TGTGCCAGTAGTCAGCCTAGCGAACAAGAGACCCAGTACTTC. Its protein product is CASSQPSEQETQYF.